This T cell receptor (beta chain) was captured in a study of post-analysis software for immune sequencing data. Researchers reported that TCR beta cDNA libraries carried unique molecular identifiers. A single record per CDR3 protein comes from TCRdb applying MiXCR to the PCR reads. The data contain about 820,000 distinct CDR3 sequences, roughly half of them seen just once; the ten biggest clones take up over 4%. The material sequenced was blood. This TCR derives from a girl aged 5-17 years with multiple sclerosis.

CDR3 in amino acids: CSVVPMWNTEAFF. In nucleotides, the CDR3 is TGCAGCGTTGTGCCCATGTGGAACACTGAAGCTTTCTTT. The genes are TRBV29-1 and TRBJ1-1; no firm D call. This CDR3 has 13 amino acids. Deletions cut 4 bases from V and 1 base from J, with 10 bases between. CDR1 and CDR2 from the germline V gene are SQVTM and ANQGSEA.